These 25 T cell receptor beta chains were all obtained from the same sample, sequenced in a study of blood T cell repertoires in COVID-19. The method was immunoSEQ multiplex PCR; TCRdb's version includes in-frame clones alone and lacks a portion of them. This sample has approximately 230,000 clones, with roughly 90% found just once. Sequenced input: peripheral blood. The receptors shown here come from a man aged 25 to 40 who had recovered from COVID-19.

The table lists this clone with a few counts. The chain combines TRBV5-1 with TRBJ1-3, with a tentative D call TRBD1 (6 bases). The CDR3 has 16 residues. V was pared by 0 bases and J by 4 bases, with 14 bases between. The V gene's germline CDR1 is SGHRS and CDR2 YFSETQ. CDR3 sequence reads: CASSLEVQGSGNTIYF. The CDR3 DNA reads TGCGCCAGCAGCTTGGAGGTACAGGGATCAGGAAACACCATATATTTT.

This chain links TRBV7-8 with TRBJ2-2; TRBD1 aligns across 9 bases. The CDR3 consists of 16 residues. Losses at the gene ends were 2 bases for V and 8 bases for J; bases not matched to a gene: 9. The germline V gene has CDR1 SGHVS and CDR2 FQNEAQ. CDR3 protein: CASSLRDRAFEGELFF. The CDR3 DNA is TGTGCCAGCAGCTTAAGGGACAGGGCGTTCGAGGGGGAGCTGTTTTTT.

The chain links TRBV9 to TRBJ2-2; TRBD2 matches at 8 bases. The junction had 12 bases not matched to a gene; V was cut back by 5 bases and J by 6 bases. The length of the CDR3 is 16 residues. Germline CDR1 and CDR2: SGDLS and YYNGEE. The CDR3 region is CASRGGGGTDPGELFF. The CDR3 DNA sequence: TGTGCCAGCAGGGGTGGCGGGGGGACCGACCCCGGGGAGCTGTTTTTT.

This clone was counted a few times. The V and J genes are TRBV3-1 (or the pseudogene TRBV3-2) and TRBJ2-1; 9 bases fit TRBD2. The ends lost 3 bases at V and 9 bases at J; junction bases unmatched: 6. This CDR3 is 14 amino acids long. CDR1 is LGHDT, CDR2 YNNKEL, per germline (reference sequence). CDR3: CASSQAGGSTEQFF. CDR3 nucleotides: TGTGCCAGCAGCCAGGCGGGGGGGAGCACTGAGCAGTTCTTC.

The CDR3, as DNA: TGTGCCAGCAGGCAAGGGACAGGGCTTAGCAATGAGCAGTTCTTC. It encodes CASRQGTGLSNEQFF. This sequence joins TRBV6-4 and TRBJ2-1, with 9 bases aligning to TRBD1. Germline V gene sequence: CDR1 MRHNA, CDR2 SNTAGT. The trim removed 6 bases at V and 6 bases at J, leaving 9 bases unmatched. CDR3 size: 15 residues.

The V gene is TRBV18, the J gene TRBJ1-1; D possibly corresponds to TRBD1 (5 bases). The CDR3 has 13 amino acids. Germline assignment: CDR1 KGHSH and CDR2 LQKENI. With 4 bases removed from V and 1 base from J, the gap between germline ends came to 7 bases. The CDR3 DNA sequence: TGTGCCAGCTCACGGGACTCGAACACTGAAGCTTTCTTT. Translating gives CASSRDSNTEAFF. The full variable domain, rest sourced from reference TRBV18 and TRBJ1-1, is NAGVMQNPRHLVRRRGQEARLRCSPMKGHSHVYWYRQLPEEGLKFMVYLQKENIIDESGMPKERFSAEFPKEGPSILRIQQVVRGDSAAYFCASSRDSNTEAFFGQGTRLTVV.

The J gene is TRBJ2-5, the V gene TRBV5-1; no reliable D call. V was pared by 0 bases and J by 4 bases, with 13 bases between. This CDR3 comprises 15 residues. CDR1 and CDR2 from the germline V gene are SGHRS and YFSETQ. The CDR3 DNA follows: TGCGCCAGCAGCTTGGGGGTCCGCCCAGGAGAGACCCAGTACTTC. Translated, it gives CASSLGVRPGETQYF.

V usage is TRBV5-1 and J usage is TRBJ1-2, with D possibly TRBD1 on 6 matching bases. V was pared by 1 base and J by 7 bases, with 11 bases between. The CDR3 loop spans 13 amino acids. CDR1 and CDR2 from the germline V gene are SGHRS and YFSETQ. The CDR3 loop is CASSLREGGGYTF. The CDR3 nucleotides are TGCGCCAGCAGCTTGAGAGAAGGGGGTGGCTACACCTTC.

The chain combines TRBV4-2 with TRBJ1-3; tentatively, D is TRBD1 (6 bases). Looked up from germline, CDR1 is LGHNA and CDR2 is YNFKEQ. Trimming shortened V by 1 base and J by 0 bases, and 13 bases separated the two germline ends. The CDR3 extends over 17 amino acids. The DNA for the CDR3 is TGTGCCAGCAGCCAAGGGGTACAGGGAGTCTCTGGAAACACCATATATTTT. Protein: CASSQGVQGVSGNTIYF.

This rearrangement joins TRBV9 to TRBJ1-6, with 7 bases lining up with TRBD1. Germline V gives CDR1 SGDLS, CDR2 YYNGEE. V shed 7 bases, J shed 9 bases, and the junction held 7 bases outside the gene matches. The CDR3 runs to 13 residues. CDR3 in amino acids: CASQTGRSSPLHF. Here the CDR3 DNA reads TGTGCCAGCCAGACAGGGCGGAGTTCACCCCTCCACTTT.

The gene calls are TRBV24-1 and TRBJ2-2; D is possibly TRBD1 (6 bases). The CDR3 loop spans 14 amino acids. V was cut by 3 bases and J by 5 bases, with 9 bases left in between. The germline V gene encodes CDR1 KGHDR and CDR2 SFDVKD. CDR3 protein: CATSDPQGTGELFF. The CDR3 region has the DNA TGTGCCACCAGTGATCCCCAGGGGACCGGGGAGCTGTTTTTT.

The rearrangement uses TRBV29-1 and TRBJ2-6; D perhaps matches TRBD1 (5 bases). Germline V lookup: CDR1 SQVTM, CDR2 ANQGSEA. Trimming removed 1 base at V and 1 base at J, with 11 bases between. This CDR3 contains 16 residues. In DNA, the CDR3 is TGCAGCGTTGAAGGTGGGGCAACTTCTGGGGCCAACGTCCTGACTTTC. Protein sequence: CSVEGGATSGANVLTF.

The rearrangement links TRBV18 to TRBJ1-1; 8 bases align to TRBD1. J lost 5 bases, V lost 1 base, and 3 bases had no gene match. Germline values: CDR1 KGHSH, CDR2 LQKENI. The CDR3 contains 14 residues. CDR3 DNA sequence: TGTGCCAGCTCACCACTTCGACAGGGGACTGAAGCTTTCTTT. The encoded protein is CASSPLRQGTEAFF.

This chain links TRBV5-1 with TRBJ2-5; a possible D gene is TRBD1 (5 bases). Germline lookup yields CDR1 SGHRS and CDR2 YFSETQ. The CDR3 totals 15 residues. Trimming took off 0 bases at V and 1 base at J, with 10 bases between the two ends. CDR3 amino acids: CASSLAAGRQETQYF. The CDR3 DNA is TGCGCCAGCAGCTTGGCGGCAGGGCGCCAAGAGACCCAGTACTTC.

This clone was seen a handful of times. This rearrangement joins TRBV6-1 to TRBJ1-1, with D maybe TRBD1 (6 bases). Trimming cost V 2 bases and J 11 bases, with 21 bases left between them. CDR3 length: 15 residues. From germline, CDR1 is MNHNS and CDR2 SASEGT. The CDR3 coding sequence is TGTGCCAGCAGTGAACGGGACAAGGACTCACTGAGGGCTTTCTTT. It codes for CASSERDKDSLRAFF.

The genes are TRBV6-5 and TRBJ1-1, with TRBD1 matching over 8 bases. J gave up 4 bases and V 7 bases, and 8 bases lay outside the gene matches. Germline V gene sequence: CDR1 MNHEY, CDR2 SVGAGI. The CDR3 is made up of 14 amino acids. CDR3 sequence: CASTDRGGGTEAFF. The CDR3 coding sequence is TGTGCCAGCACCGACAGGGGCGGCGGCACTGAAGCTTTCTTT.

This chain connects TRBV6-4 to TRBJ2-3; 11 nucleotides line up with TRBD1. In germline, CDR1 is MRHNA, CDR2 SNTAGT. The CDR3 consists of 15 residues. The trim removed 5 bases at V and 3 bases at J, leaving 4 bases unmatched. The CDR3 region is CASSMGQGGTDTQYF. As DNA, the CDR3 is TGTGCCAGCAGTATGGGACAGGGGGGTACAGATACGCAGTATTTT.

This clone was seen once. The CDR3 DNA follows: TGTGCTAGTGGCCCGGGACTAGCGGGGGGTAGCTCTGGGGCCAACGTCCTGACTTTC. Translating gives CASGPGLAGGSSGANVLTF. The chain combines TRBV12-5 with TRBJ2-6; 15 nucleotides match TRBD2. The CDR3 has 19 amino acids. Germline-derived CDR1 and CDR2 are LGHNT and FRNRAP. The V gene end was trimmed by 6 bases and the J gene end by 0 bases; junction bases not matched to a gene: 6.

This chain joins TRBV9 and TRBJ2-5; 8 bases are a match to TRBD2. V shed 3 bases and J 2 bases; nucleotides not matched to a gene: 9. This CDR3 spans 16 amino acids. Germline CDR1 is SGDLS and CDR2 is YYNGEE. CDR3 DNA: TGTGCCAGCAGCGCCAAACTAGCGGAAATGCAAGAGACCCAGTACTTC. Amino acid sequence: CASSAKLAEMQETQYF.

This clone appeared a single time. J is TRBJ2-7 and V is TRBV10-3; 9 bases are a match to TRBD1. V shed 6 bases and J 3 bases; nucleotides not matched to a gene: 3. This CDR3 has 13 amino acids. CDR1 and CDR2 (germline): ENHRY, SYGVKD. The CDR3 DNA is TGTGCCATCAGCTGGGACAGGGACTACGAGCAGTACTTC. Translation: CAISWDRDYEQYF.

V is TRBV5-4 and J is TRBJ2-7; D gene unclear. This CDR3 is 14 amino acids long. V was clipped by 4 bases and J by 3 bases, with 14 bases between them. Germline CDR1 SGHNT, CDR2 YYREEE (reference sequence). In nucleotides, the CDR3 is TGTGCCAGCAGCCCGACAAACAACCTCTACGAGCAGTACTTC. Its translation is CASSPTNNLYEQYF.

J is TRBJ1-5 and V is TRBV19, with a weak D call TRBD1 (5 bases). CDR1 and CDR2 from the germline V gene are LNHDA and SQIVND (reference sequence). This CDR3 has 15 amino acids. Trimming took 2 bases from V and 2 from J, leaving 10 bases between them. CDR3 sequence reads: CASSIQGSGNQPQHF. The CDR3 nucleotides are TGTGCCAGTAGTATACAGGGTAGTGGCAATCAGCCCCAGCATTTT.

The chain couples TRBV10-1 to TRBJ1-3, with a possible D match to TRBD1 (5 bases). The germline V gene encodes CDR1 WNHNN and CDR2 SYGVQD (reference sequence). Trimming took 10 bases from V and 0 from J, leaving 7 bases between them. The CDR3 consists of 12 residues. The CDR3 DNA reads as TGCGCCATGACAGCCTCTGGAAACACCATATATTTT. Translation gives CAMTASGNTIYF.

The chain links TRBV7-9 to TRBJ2-3, with D possibly matching TRBD2 (6 bases). The V gene lost 5 bases and the J gene lost 2 bases, with 14 bases spanning the gap. From germline, CDR1 is SEHNR and CDR2 FQNEAQ (reference sequence). The length of the CDR3 is 15 residues. CDR3 DNA: TGTGCCAGCAGCCCGGCGGGACTTCTCACAGATACGCAGTATTTT. Protein sequence: CASSPAGLLTDTQYF.

The table lists this clone with a count of one. V usage is TRBV18 and J usage is TRBJ1-5, with no clear D. CDR3 length: 16 residues. Germline-derived CDR1 and CDR2 are KGHSH and LQKENI. The ends were cut back, 2 bases at V and 2 bases at J, with 13 bases in the middle. CDR3 sequence: CASSPREAVGNQPQHF. The CDR3 coding sequence is TGTGCCAGCTCACCAAGGGAGGCGGTCGGCAATCAGCCCCAGCATTTT.